This passage covers 23 T cell receptor beta chains from one sample sequenced in a study of T cell responses to AZD1222 COVID-19 vaccine. Produced via immunoSEQ multiplex PCR; TCRdb's table is partial and in-frame only. Among about 70,000 clones listed, roughly 85% were seen once. This specimen consisted of peripheral blood, obtained on day 0 of AZD1222 vaccination. All receptors derive from an adult in good health.

The CDR3 loop is CASSATPLAGGHNEQFF. DNA for the CDR3: TGCGCCAGCAGCGCTACCCCGCTAGCGGGGGGGCACAATGAGCAGTTCTTC. The J gene is TRBJ2-1, the V gene TRBV10-1, with TRBD2 identical over 12 bases. CDR3 size: 17 residues. Trimming at V came to 6 bases and at J to 5 bases, leaving 11 bases not matched to a gene. Looked up from germline, CDR1 is WNHNN and CDR2 is SYGVQD (reference sequence).

V is TRBV5-1 and J is TRBJ2-1; D is perhaps TRBD2 (5 bases). CDR1 and CDR2 (germline): SGHRS, YFSETQ. This CDR3 is built from 16 residues. V was shortened by 1 base and J by 7 bases, with 18 bases between the two germline ends. Here the CDR3 DNA reads TGCGCCAGCAGCTTGACCCTTACTAGTATTAGAAATGAGCAGTTCTTC. Translated: CASSLTLTSIRNEQFF.

The chain joins TRBV27 to TRBJ1-2, with 7 bases aligning to TRBD1. Unmatched junction bases numbered 5, after V lost 3 bases and J lost 4 bases. Germline CDR1 MNHEY, CDR2 SMNVEV (reference sequence). This CDR3 comprises 14 residues. The CDR3 is CASSFWDRIYGYTF. The CDR3 DNA reads TGTGCCAGCAGTTTTTGGGACAGAATCTATGGCTACACCTTC.

This clone was recorded only once. V gene TRBV27 combines with J gene TRBJ2-5, with TRBD2 matching 9 bases. The J segment lost 3 bases and the V segment lost 2 bases, leaving 1 base of the junction unmatched. The CDR3 contains 14 residues. Germline CDR1 MNHEY, CDR2 SMNVEV (reference sequence). The CDR3 is CASSLLAGKETQYF. The CDR3 region has the DNA TGTGCCAGCAGTTTACTAGCGGGGAAAGAGACCCAGTACTTC.

In regard to this clone: At one of its ends the junction is not consistent with the germline gene, which may arise from a read error. This chain joins TRBV10-3 and TRBJ1-1; unclear D gene. CDR1 is ENHRY and CDR2 is SYGVKD in the germline V gene. This CDR3 spans 12 amino acids. CDR3 loop: CAISESWQELGF. CDR3 DNA: TGTGCCATCAGTGAGTCGTGGCAGGAGCTAGGGTTT.

This clone was picked up a small number of times. V gene TRBV6-5 combines with J gene TRBJ1-2; D unclear. The V gene lost 5 bases and the J gene lost 3 bases, with 13 bases spanning the gap. Germline V lookup: CDR1 MNHEY, CDR2 SVGAGI. The CDR3 consists of 14 residues. The CDR3 region is CASSTRTDDYGYTF. CDR3 DNA sequence: TGTGCCAGCAGTACTCGGACCGACGACTATGGCTACACCTTC.

The chain uses TRBV5-1 and TRBJ1-4; the match to TRBD1 covers 7 bases. This CDR3 has 15 residues. J was trimmed by 5 bases and V by 4 bases; bases with no gene match: 8. Germline CDR1 SGHRS, CDR2 YFSETQ. The CDR3 spells CASSTQGVGNEKLFF. CDR3 coding DNA: TGCGCCAGCAGCACCCAGGGGGTGGGGAATGAAAAACTGTTTTTT.

Remarks on this clone: Other DNA sequences in the sample encode the same CDR3. J is TRBJ1-2 and V is TRBV7-9; D is ambiguous. V was cut by 1 base and J by 4 bases, with 7 bases left in between. This CDR3 is 13 amino acids long. Germline CDR1 is SEHNR and CDR2 is FQNEAQ (reference sequence). The CDR3 DNA follows: TGTGCCAGCAGCTTAGACAGCCTCTATGGCTACACCTTC. This codes for CASSLDSLYGYTF. Using reference TRBV7-9 and TRBJ1-2 for the parts outside the CDR3, the full variable domain is DTGVSQNPRHKITKRGQNVTFRCDPISEHNRLYWYRQTLGQGPEFLTYFQNEAQLEKSRLLSDRFSAERPKGSFSTLEIQRTEQGDSAMYLCASSLDSLYGYTFGSGTRLTVV.

Here the CDR3 reads CASSLVWGLQTQYF. The CDR3 DNA reads TGCGCCAGCAGCTTGGTATGGGGTCTACAGACCCAGTACTTC. This chain uses TRBV5-1 with TRBJ2-5; D unclear. V was trimmed by 0 bases and J by 6 bases, leaving 12 bases between them. CDR3 length: 14 residues. Looked up from germline, CDR1 is SGHRS and CDR2 is YFSETQ.

The V gene is TRBV5-1, the J gene TRBJ1-1; possibly TRBD1 for D (5 bases). CDR1 and CDR2 from the germline V gene are SGHRS and YFSETQ. V was pared by 0 bases and J by 4 bases, with 7 bases between. The CDR3 has 13 amino acids. CDR3 sequence (DNA): TGCGCCAGCAGCTTGGGGGGGAGCACTGAAGCTTTCTTT. Amino acid sequence: CASSLGGSTEAFF.

The DNA of the CDR3 is TGTGCCAGCAGCCGTCTGGGCCTTAATGAAAAACTGTTTTTT. Residues: CASSRLGLNEKLFF. The chain uses TRBV5-6 and TRBJ1-4, with unresolved D. Germline V gene lookup returns CDR1 SGHDT and CDR2 YYEEEE. V was trimmed by 4 bases and J by 4 bases, leaving 11 bases between them. This CDR3 has 14 residues.

The chain is built from TRBV6-2 or TRBV6-3 and TRBJ1-5, with 7 bases that match TRBD1. CDR1 and CDR2 (germline): MNHEY, SVGEGT. The CDR3 sequence is 17 residues long. The V segment lost 5 bases and the J segment 0 bases; nucleotides outside the gene matches: 10. CDR3 coding DNA: TGTGCCAGCAGTACGGGCCTGGGACAGATTAGCAATCAGCCCCAGCATTTT. Its protein is CASSTGLGQISNQPQHF.

The chain couples TRBV6-1 to TRBJ1-2; 8 bases line up with TRBD1. CDR1 and CDR2 (germline): MNHNS, SASEGT. V was pared by 0 bases and J by 8 bases, with 14 bases of the junction left unmatched. The CDR3 consists of 17 residues. The CDR3 nucleotides read TGTGCCAGCAGTGAAGCGCCGACAGGGGTTTTTCTTGGCGGCTACACCTTC. As protein: CASSEAPTGVFLGGYTF.

This sequence joins TRBV19 and TRBJ2-5; weak D call: TRBD2 (6 bases). CDR3 length: 13 amino acids. From germline, CDR1 is LNHDA and CDR2 SQIVND (reference sequence). The V and J ends lost 5 bases and 5 bases respectively, with 12 bases between them. CDR3 nucleotide sequence: TGTGCCAGTAGTTGGGGGGTCGGGGAGACCCAGTACTTC. Its translation: CASSWGVGETQYF.

The CDR3 reads CASRMGSSGNTIYF. The DNA of the CDR3 is TGTGCCAGCAGGATGGGTAGCTCTGGAAACACCATATATTTT. This chain joins TRBV5-4 and TRBJ1-3; no definite D call. V was clipped by 5 bases and J by 0 bases, with 9 bases between them. Germline V lookup: CDR1 SGHNT, CDR2 YYREEE (reference sequence). This CDR3 is 14 amino acids long.

This chain links TRBV10-1 with TRBJ1-1; weak D call: TRBD1 (5 bases). This CDR3 is 14 amino acids long. Germline lookup yields CDR1 WNHNN and CDR2 SYGVQD (reference sequence). The V and J ends lost 4 bases and 3 bases respectively, with 12 bases between them. CDR3 protein: CASSVGTKDTEAFF. The CDR3 DNA reads TGCGCCAGCAGTGTAGGGACGAAGGACACTGAAGCTTTCTTT.

Written as DNA, the CDR3 is TGTGCCAGTCCAAAGCAGCAGGGGCAGAGCTCCTATAATTCACCCCTCCACTTT. Its protein is CASPKQQGQSSYNSPLHF. This chain links TRBV5-6 with TRBJ1-6; a possible D gene is TRBD1 (6 bases). V shed 8 bases and J shed 0 bases, with 21 bases lying between them. The CDR3 spans 18 residues. Per the germline V gene, CDR1 is SGHDT and CDR2 is YYEEEE.

The chain joins TRBV10-3 to TRBJ2-1; 9 bases match TRBD2. CDR3 length: 16 amino acids. The germline gives CDR1 ENHRY, CDR2 SYGVKD. V lost 3 bases to trimming and J lost 10 bases; unmatched junction nucleotides: 13. The CDR3: CAISEKAGGPEGEQFF. The CDR3 region has the DNA TGTGCCATCAGTGAAAAGGCGGGAGGGCCCGAAGGGGAGCAGTTCTTC.

The chain carries TRBV3-1 (or the pseudogene TRBV3-2) and TRBJ1-1; unclear D gene. Germline V CDR1 and CDR2: LGHDT, YNNKEL (reference sequence). The CDR3 consists of 14 residues. Trimming pared 0 bases from V and 4 bases from J, leaving 9 bases between. The CDR3 is CASSQDRPTTEAFF. In nucleotides, the CDR3 is TGTGCCAGCAGCCAAGATCGGCCGACCACTGAAGCTTTCTTT.

V is TRBV4-1 and J is TRBJ1-5, with D tentatively TRBD1 (6 bases). Looked up from germline, CDR1 is MGHRA and CDR2 is YSYEKL. This CDR3 comprises 15 residues. Trimming stripped 6 bases from V and 7 bases from J, with 19 bases between. CDR3 nucleotides: TGCGCCAGCAGTGGGGGGGGCCAAATTGGGCAGCCCCAGCATTTT. Translation: CASSGGGQIGQPQHF.

Of note for this clone: Other nucleotide sequences from this sample produce the same CDR3. CDR3 DNA sequence: TGTGCCAGCAGCCCCGGGACAGGGGGCAATGAGCAGTTCTTC. Translated, it gives CASSPGTGGNEQFF. The rearrangement joins TRBV27 to TRBJ2-1; 11 bases are a match to TRBD1. V gave up 6 bases and J gave up 6 bases; unmatched junction bases: 4. CDR3 length: 14 residues. CDR1 and CDR2 (germline): MNHEY, SMNVEV (reference sequence).

This clone was recorded once. This chain links TRBV3-1 (or the pseudogene TRBV3-2) with TRBJ2-5, with 11 bases identical to TRBD2. J lost 3 bases, V lost 3 bases, and 6 bases had no gene match. The CDR3 extends over 16 amino acids. The germline V gene encodes CDR1 LGHDT and CDR2 YNNKEL (reference sequence). The CDR3 DNA is TGTGCCAGCAGCCAGGACCCGGGACTAGCGGAAGAGACCCAGTACTTC. Protein: CASSQDPGLAEETQYF.

The chain couples TRBV6-5 to TRBJ1-2, with 11 bases that match TRBD1. The germline V gene has CDR1 MNHEY and CDR2 SVGAGI. V was clipped by 6 bases and J by 7 bases; unmatched bases: 7. The CDR3 length is 14 residues. CDR3 coding DNA: TGTGCCAGCAGCCCCGGGACAGGGGGTCTTGGCTACACCTTC. Its protein product is CASSPGTGGLGYTF.